The rows below give T cell receptor beta chains drawn from one sample of a study of T cells in Graves' hyperthyroidism and ophthalmopathy. MiXCR, run by TCRdb on the multiplex PCR reads, gives a single entry per CDR3 protein. The repertoire consists of about 400,000 distinct CDR3 sequences, with approximately 15% occurring once and the leading ten covering 13%. The source material was blood. These receptors came from a man younger than 30 with Graves' ophthalmopathy. Both conserved end residues are part of each CDR3. The order of the fields is V gene, CDR3 length, J gene, D gene, clone size, CDR3 DNA, CDR3 protein. A D gene is named only where the DNA matches it firmly. The size field is filled for only some rows; it gives once, few, many or a size class.

>TRBV19|15|TRBJ1-6|-|-
TGTGCCAGTAGTCAAGGCCTACAGGAGAATTCACCCCTCCACTTT
CASSQGLQENSPLHF
>TRBV18|15|TRBJ2-6|-|few
TGTGCCAGCTCAAGTGGACGGTCTGGGGCCAACGTCCTGACTTTC
CASSSGRSGANVLTF
>TRBV6-1|12|TRBJ1-1|TRBD1|many
TGTGCCAGCAGGACAGGGAGAGCTGAAGCTTTCTTT
CASRTGRAEAFF
>TRBV10-3|13|TRBJ2-7|-|few
TGTGCCATCAGTGAAGAGAGCTCCTACGAGCAGTACTTC
CAISEESSYEQYF
>TRBV7-2|17|TRBJ2-7|-|many
TGTGCCAGCAGCTTAGGCCCTGGGCAAGGCAAATCACCTGAGCAGTACTTC
CASSLGPGQGKSPEQYF
>TRBV4-1|11|TRBJ2-7|-|many
TGCGCCAGCAGCCAAGGGTCAGAGCAGTACTTC
CASSQGSEQYF
>TRBV6-1|13|TRBJ2-5|-|many
TGTGCCAGCAGTTGGGACTGGCGTGAGACCCAGTACTTC
CASSWDWRETQYF
>TRBV15|14|TRBJ1-4|-|many
TGTGCCACCAGCGCCCAGGGAAGGGGTGAAAAACTGTTTTTT
CATSAQGRGEKLFF
>TRBV4-1|16|TRBJ2-1|-|-
TGCGCCAGCAGCAACCGGGACGGGAGCTCCTACAATGAGCAGTTCTTC
CASSNRDGSSYNEQFF
>TRBV4-1|18|TRBJ2-1|TRBD2|-
TGCGCCAGCAGCCAAGGTTTGAGACTAGCGGGAGGGGTGAATGAGCAGTTCTTC
CASSQGLRLAGGVNEQFF
>TRBV9|13|TRBJ2-5|-|few
TGTGCCAGCAGCGTAGGAGTCCAAGAGACCCAGTACTTC
CASSVGVQETQYF
>TRBV30|15|TRBJ2-3|-|many
TGTGCCTGGAGTGTGCCCGGGGATAACACAGATACGCAGTATTTT
CAWSVPGDNTDTQYF
>TRBV19|13|TRBJ2-7|-|-
TGTGCCAGTAGTATAGTCTGGTCCTACGAGCAGTACTTC
CASSIVWSYEQYF
>TRBV20-1|13|TRBJ2-1|TRBD1|many
TGCAGTGCTAAGGACAGGGGCTACAATGAGCAGTTCTTC
CSAKDRGYNEQFF
>TRBV6-2/TRBV6-3|18|TRBJ2-1|-|many
TGTGCCAGCAGTTACTCCACAGGGCCCGCTAGTCCCGGATATGAGCAGTTCTTC
CASSYSTGPASPGYEQFF
>TRBV10-3|14|TRBJ1-2|-|-
TGTGCCATCAGTGATGGCACGGAGGGCTATGGCTACACCTTC
CAISDGTEGYGYTF
>TRBV10-2|14|TRBJ1-1|-|many
TGCGCCAGCAGTGAGCTTGCGGAGAACACTGAAGCTTTCTTT
CASSELAENTEAFF
>TRBV24-1|12|TRBJ2-7|-|-
TGTGCCACCAGTGAACAGGGCCACGAGCAGTACTTC
CATSEQGHEQYF
>TRBV4-2|15|TRBJ2-5|-|few
TGTGCCAGCAGCCCAGAGGAGATGTCTCAAGAGACCCAGTACTTC
CASSPEEMSQETQYF
>TRBV20-1|14|TRBJ2-1|TRBD1|many
TGCAGTGCTAGGAACGGGACAGGGGCCGATGAGCAGTTCTTC
CSARNGTGADEQFF
>TRBV6-1|13|TRBJ1-1|TRBD1|many
TGTGCCAGCAGTGAGGACAGGGTTGAGTATGCTTTCTTT
CASSEDRVEYAFF
>TRBV9|15|TRBJ2-1|TRBD2|few
TGTGCCAGCAGCGTAGGGACTAGCCCGGCCTATGAGCAGTTCTTC
CASSVGTSPAYEQFF